This T cell receptor beta chain derives from a study of post-analysis software for immune sequencing data. Study background: In terms of disease course, relapsing-remitting, secondary progressive and progressive-relapsing multiple sclerosis were included.

In regard to this clonotype: Its antigen is not identified.

The authors incorporated unique molecular identifiers into the TCR beta cDNA libraries. A population of about 0.85 to 11 million T cells gave rise to 450,000 to 500,000 cDNA molecules. TCRdb recomputed calls from the PCR reads with MiXCR, one row per CDR3 protein. The sample has almost 700,000 distinct CDR3 sequences, approximately 59% seen once; the top ten hold 10% to 12%. General study findings and limits: Same-batch preparations were strongly co-clustered by F measure. Compared with controls, patients showed significantly lower normalized Chao1 diversity. Roughly 5 TRBV segments (TRBV5-6, TRBV5-1 and TRBV20-1 among them) occurred more frequently in patients than in controls.

The ends were cut back, 2 bases at V and 9 bases at J, with 14 bases in the middle. The CDR3 has 14 amino acids. Germline V gives CDR1 MNHEY, CDR2 SVGEGT. This clonotype originated in a girl under 10 years old with multiple sclerosis. This chain joins TRBV6-2 or TRBV6-3 and TRBJ2-1, with TRBD2 as a possible D gene (5 bases). Sample: blood. The CDR3 region is CASSYLAVYGEQFF. CDR3 DNA sequence: TGTGCCAGCAGTTACCTAGCCGTGTATGGTGAGCAGTTCTTC.